Below, 20 T cell receptor beta chains from the same sample are listed, as sequenced in a study of blood T cells in healthy people across ages. Primers used in a second PCR of roughly 7 to 11 cycles were a sample-barcoded 5' primer and a J-beta primer mix. Via MiXCR, TCRdb re-called the 5' RACE reads, giving one row per CDR3 protein. Here the sample spans over 950,000 distinct CDR3 sequences, around two fifths being singletons. The specimen sequenced was blood. Source of these receptors: a man younger than 35 in good health.

The chain employs TRBV2 and TRBJ2-5; perhaps TRBD2 as D (5 bases). The closer fit of TRBJ2-7 to the DNA end suggests the J call may be wrong. The CDR3 totals 15 residues. The germline CDR1 and CDR2 sequences are SNHLY and FYNNEI. The CDR3, as DNA: TGTGCCAGCAGCCTCGCGGGCATCGGGGCCTACGAGCAGTACTTC. Translating it yields CASSLAGIGAYEQYF.

This clonotype has a handful of counts. The chain links TRBV28 to TRBJ2-7; D is undetermined. V lost 10 bases to trimming and J lost 0 bases, with 13 bases between them. Germline CDR1 is MDHEN and CDR2 is SYDVKM. The CDR3 has 13 residues. This CDR3 reads CATTGPFSYEQYF. CDR3 DNA: TGTGCCACTACGGGTCCTTTCTCCTACGAGCAGTACTTC.

The chain combines TRBV5-6 with TRBJ1-2; no clear D gene. The CDR3 has 14 residues. V was cut by 5 bases and J by 5 bases, with 16 bases left in between. The V gene's germline CDR1 is SGHDT and CDR2 YYEEEE. The CDR3 is CASRPPRQRYGYTF. The CDR3 nucleotides are TGTGCCAGCAGACCACCTAGGCAAAGATATGGCTACACCTTC.

This rearrangement joins TRBV5-5 to TRBJ2-7; the D gene is possibly TRBD1 (5 bases). Germline assignment: CDR1 SGHKS and CDR2 YYEKEE (reference sequence). Trimming left V 0 bases short and J 0 bases short, with 10 bases between. CDR3 length: 15 residues. CDR3 bases: TGTGCCAGCAGCTTGGACAGGAGCAGCTCCTACGAGCAGTACTTC. Amino acids: CASSLDRSSSYEQYF.

This rearrangement joins TRBV28 to TRBJ2-3, with 10 bases fitting TRBD1. There are 15 residues in the CDR3. Germline CDR1 MDHEN, CDR2 SYDVKM. With 6 bases clipped from V and 4 bases from J, the junction kept 7 bases outside the gene matches. The CDR3 region is CASRTSGQGSDTQYF. The CDR3 coding sequence is TGTGCCAGCAGGACCTCGGGACAGGGGTCAGATACGCAGTATTTT.

The chain carries TRBV11-2 and TRBJ2-1; 10 bases match TRBD1. The junction had 14 bases not matched to a gene; V was cut back by 1 base and J by 8 bases. CDR3 length: 18 amino acids. The germline V gene has CDR1 SGHAT and CDR2 FQNNGV. CDR3 nucleotides: TGTGCCAGCAGCTTAGGGGGGGCGGACAGGGGGAATGGATATGAGCAGTTCTTC. This gives the protein CASSLGGADRGNGYEQFF.

The chain uses TRBV12-3 or TRBV12-4 and TRBJ1-5; D gene ambiguous. The CDR3 loop spans 14 amino acids. V shed 7 bases and J shed 5 bases, with 15 bases lying between them. The CDR3 region is CASTPGFSDQPQHF. The CDR3 DNA follows: TGTGCCAGCACCCCCGGGTTTTCGGATCAGCCCCAGCATTTT.

Only a few counts were recorded for this clonotype. This chain joins TRBV5-1 and TRBJ2-7; TRBD2 aligns across 8 bases. The CDR3 extends over 15 amino acids. The V gene's germline CDR1 is SGHRS and CDR2 YFSETQ. V shed 0 bases, J shed 0 bases, and the junction held 2 bases outside the gene matches. In DNA, the CDR3 is TGCGCCAGCAGCTTGGCTGGGACTAGCTCCTACGAGCAGTACTTC. This gives the protein CASSLAGTSSYEQYF.

The rearrangement uses TRBV7-8 and TRBJ2-5, with D maybe TRBD1 (6 bases). CDR3 size: 15 residues. Trimming left V 5 bases short and J 1 base short, with 14 bases between. CDR1 and CDR2 from the germline V gene are SGHVS and FQNEAQ. The CDR3 bases are TGTGCCAGCAGCCGTCTCACAGGGACCCAAGAGACCCAGTACTTC. Protein product: CASSRLTGTQETQYF.

This chain joins TRBV12-3 or TRBV12-4 and TRBJ2-5, with D tentatively TRBD2 (6 bases). The CDR3 is made up of 14 amino acids. Trimming removed 6 bases at V and 1 base at J, with 12 bases between. CDR3 residues: CASSRLESQETQYF. The CDR3 nucleotides are TGTGCCAGCAGCCGACTAGAGTCCCAAGAGACCCAGTACTTC.

The sample holds a few counts of this clonotype. The chain's CDR3 is CSAWQEYTDTQYF. Written as DNA, the CDR3 is TGCAGTGCTTGGCAGGAATACACAGATACGCAGTATTTT. The chain joins TRBV20-1 to TRBJ2-3; no definite D call. In germline, CDR1 is DFQATT, CDR2 SNEGSKA (reference sequence). The length of the CDR3 is 13 residues. V lost 5 bases to trimming and J lost 2 bases, with 11 bases between them.

The chain employs TRBV4-1 and TRBJ1-5; perhaps TRBD1 as D (6 bases). CDR1 MGHRA and CDR2 YSYEKL come from the germline V gene. V was cut by 4 bases and J by 0 bases, with 22 bases left in between. The CDR3 loop spans 19 amino acids. In DNA, the CDR3 is TGCGCCAGCAGCCGGGAAGGACAGTATAACGGGTTTAGCAATCAGCCCCAGCATTTT. Protein sequence: CASSREGQYNGFSNQPQHF.

In its sample, this clonotype was seen many times. This rearrangement joins TRBV28 to TRBJ2-3, with TRBD1 as a possible D gene (5 bases). Trimming took off 4 bases at V and 3 bases at J, with 14 bases between the two ends. Germline loops: CDR1 MDHEN, CDR2 SYDVKM. The CDR3 is 15 amino acids. CDR3 sequence reads: CASSYRGWGTDTQYF. CDR3 nucleotides: TGTGCCAGCAGTTATAGGGGATGGGGTACAGATACGCAGTATTTT. Full variable domain (remainder filled in from reference TRBV28 and TRBJ2-3): DVKVTQSSRYLVKRTGEKVFLECVQDMDHENMFWYRQDPGLGLRLIYFSYDVKMKEKGDIPEGYSVSREKKERFSLILESASTNQTSMYLCASSYRGWGTDTQYFGPGTRLTVL.

The CDR3 here is CSAVLGVEQFF. The CDR3 nucleotides are TGCAGTGCTGTACTAGGGGTTGAGCAGTTCTTC. V and J are TRBV20-1 and TRBJ2-1; D may match TRBD1 or TRBD2 (5 bases each). Trimming shortened V by 5 bases and J by 9 bases, and 11 bases separated the two germline ends. Germline CDR1 and CDR2: DFQATT and SNEGSKA (reference sequence). CDR3 length: 11 amino acids.

The rearrangement uses TRBV9 and TRBJ1-4, with unresolved D. This CDR3 is 16 amino acids long. Germline assignment: CDR1 SGDLS and CDR2 YYNGEE. V gave up 0 bases and J gave up 0 bases, with 9 bases separating them. Written as DNA, the CDR3 is TGTGCCAGCAGCGTAGTAGATCATGCAACTAATGAAAAACTGTTTTTT. It yields the protein CASSVVDHATNEKLFF. The entire variable domain, with the rest obtained from reference TRBV9 and TRBJ1-4, is as follows: DSGVTQTPKHLITATGQRVTLRCSPRSGDLSVYWYQQSLDQGLQFLIQYYNGEERAKGNILERFSAQQFPDLHSELNLSSLELGDSALYFCASSVVDHATNEKLFFGSGTQLSVL.

This chain links TRBV20-1 with TRBJ2-1; D may match TRBD1 or TRBD2 (5 bases each). The tail of the sequence fits TRBJ2-7 better, so the J call may be wrong. CDR3 size: 16 residues. Germline V CDR1 and CDR2: DFQATT, SNEGSKA (reference sequence). The CDR3: CSARDGRRGENNEQYF. The CDR3 DNA follows: TGCAGTGCTAGAGATGGAAGAAGGGGAGAAAACAATGAGCAGTACTTC.

This clonotype was counted only a few times. The genes are TRBV7-2 and TRBJ1-6; D uncertain. The ends were cut back, 1 base at V and 6 bases at J, with 13 bases in the middle. Per germline, CDR1 SGHTA and CDR2 FQGNSA. The CDR3 totals 16 residues. The CDR3 DNA sequence: TGTGCCAGCAGCTTAGGGTCCCTAAGAATTAATTCACCCCTCCACTTT. This gives the protein CASSLGSLRINSPLHF.

V and J are TRBV7-3 and TRBJ2-5; 8 nucleotides agree with TRBD1. The end of the DNA aligns better with TRBJ2-7, so the J call may be wrong. The CDR3 extends over 14 amino acids. Germline V CDR1 and CDR2: SGHTA, FQGTGA. CDR3 coding DNA: TGTGCCAGCAGCTTAGCAGGGGGCGCATCCGAGCAGTACTTC. Translating gives CASSLAGGASEQYF.

At least ten counts were recorded for this clonotype. The chain recombines TRBV20-1 with TRBJ2-1, with 8 bases lining up with TRBD2. With V trimmed by 5 bases and J by 4 bases, 7 bases remained unmatched. The germline gives CDR1 DFQATT, CDR2 SNEGSKA (reference sequence). The CDR3 extends over 14 amino acids. This chain's CDR3 is CSALGRGGYNEQFF. The CDR3, as DNA: TGCAGTGCTCTAGGTCGGGGGGGATACAATGAGCAGTTCTTC.

The J gene is TRBJ2-7, the V gene TRBV7-2, with 7 bases matching TRBD1. The DNA end lines up better with TRBJ2-4; the J call may be wrong. From germline, CDR1 is SGHTA and CDR2 FQGNSA. The CDR3 has 14 amino acids. CDR3 nucleotides: TGTGCCAGCAGCGTCCGACAGGGCTCAAACATTCAGTACTTC. Its protein product is CASSVRQGSNIQYF.